This passage covers 9 T cell receptor beta chains from one sample sequenced in a study of shared clonotypes between healthy human individuals. Naive-designated CD8 cells lacked CD45RO, were positively enriched for CCR7, and omitted terminally differentiated effector memory CD45RA+ cells. Produced via immunoSEQ multiplex PCR; TCRdb's table is partial and in-frame only. The sample carries more than 500,000 clones, approximately 96% recorded once. Material for sequencing was naive CD8+ T cells sorted from blood. The receptor source for this set is a woman under 40 in good health.

The J gene is TRBJ2-7, the V gene TRBV9; 7 bases match TRBD2. CDR1 and CDR2 (germline): SGDLS, YYNGEE. The CDR3 is 14 amino acids. Trimming took 6 bases from V and 0 from J; bases not matched to a gene: 6. The DNA of the CDR3 is TGTGCCAGCACCCCTAGCGGAAGCTCCTACGAGCAGTACTTC. As protein: CASTPSGSSYEQYF.

J is TRBJ2-7 and V is TRBV9; either TRBD1 or TRBD2 may fit D (5 bases each). The CDR3 consists of 16 residues. Trimming removed 0 bases from V and 7 bases from J, with 20 bases in between. Germline CDR1 SGDLS, CDR2 YYNGEE. The CDR3 DNA follows: TGTGCCAGCAGCGTAGGATCGGGGACCCCCGGACGTGAGCAGTACTTC. Protein sequence: CASSVGSGTPGREQYF. The variable domain in full, completed from reference TRBV9 and TRBJ2-7, reads DSGVTQTPKHLITATGQRVTLRCSPRSGDLSVYWYQQSLDQGLQFLIQYYNGEERAKGNILERFSAQQFPDLHSELNLSSLELGDSALYFCASSVGSGTPGREQYFGPGTRLTVT.

The gene calls are TRBV5-1 and TRBJ2-1; 8 bases map to TRBD1. Germline CDR1 reads SGHRS; CDR2 reads YFSETQ. V trimming: 3 bases; J trimming: 7 bases; junction bases outside the gene matches: 9. This CDR3 comprises 15 residues. This chain's CDR3 is CASSSGQGRGNEQFF. CDR3 DNA: TGCGCCAGCAGCTCAGGACAGGGTAGAGGGAATGAGCAGTTCTTC. Using reference TRBV5-1 and TRBJ2-1 for the parts outside the CDR3, the full variable domain is KAGVTQTPRYLIKTRGQQVTLSCSPISGHRSVSWYQQTPGQGLQFLFEYFSETQRNKGNFPGRFSGRQFSNSRSEMNVSTLELGDSALYLCASSSGQGRGNEQFFGPGTRLTVL.

The V call is TRBV28, the J call TRBJ2-5, with D tentatively TRBD1 (6 bases). V was pared by 6 bases and J by 1 base, with 9 bases between. Germline V gives CDR1 MDHEN, CDR2 SYDVKM. This CDR3 is 13 amino acids long. CDR3 amino acids: CASSRDTQETQYF. The CDR3 DNA reads as TGTGCCAGCAGCCGGGACACCCAAGAGACCCAGTACTTC. The full variable domain, its missing parts supplied by reference TRBV28 and TRBJ2-5, is DVKVTQSSRYLVKRTGEKVFLECVQDMDHENMFWYRQDPGLGLRLIYFSYDVKMKEKGDIPEGYSVSREKKERFSLILESASTNQTSMYLCASSRDTQETQYFGPGTRLLVL.

About this clone itself: In the same sample, other DNA sequences code for this CDR3. This chain connects TRBV27 to TRBJ2-7; 9 bases fit TRBD2. V was pared by 3 bases and J by 1 base, with 1 base of the junction left unmatched. The CDR3 totals 14 residues. The germline V gene encodes CDR1 MNHEY and CDR2 SMNVEV (reference sequence). CDR3 in DNA: TGTGCCAGCAGTTTTAGCGGGAGTTCCTACGAGCAGTACTTC. Its translation: CASSFSGSSYEQYF.

The J gene is TRBJ2-3, the V gene TRBV9; D possibly uses TRBD1 or TRBD2 (5 bases each). Trimming pared 0 bases from V and 0 bases from J, leaving 11 bases between. The CDR3 is 16 amino acids. Germline lookup yields CDR1 SGDLS and CDR2 YYNGEE. CDR3 protein: CASSVVGEKSTDTQYF. CDR3 DNA: TGTGCCAGCAGCGTAGTAGGGGAGAAAAGCACAGATACGCAGTATTTT.

This chain links TRBV27 with TRBJ2-5, with 10 bases lining up with TRBD2. The CDR3 extends over 16 amino acids. Trimming took 2 bases from V and 5 from J; bases not matched to a gene: 8. Germline CDR1 reads MNHEY; CDR2 reads SMNVEV (reference sequence). The chain's CDR3 is CASSLSGAGGGETQYF. The CDR3 DNA is TGTGCCAGCAGTTTAAGCGGAGCGGGAGGGGGGGAGACCCAGTACTTC.

CDR3 in amino acids: CASSCWPLLTSGREETQYF. Written as DNA, the CDR3 is TGTGCCAGCAGTTGCTGGCCCCTCTTGACTAGCGGGAGGGAGGAGACCCAGTACTTC. The chain combines TRBV7-9 with TRBJ2-5; TRBD2 aligns across 14 bases. The V gene's germline CDR1 is SEHNR and CDR2 FQNEAQ (reference sequence). Germline trimming cut 6 bases from V and 5 bases from J; bases unmatched to any gene: 17. The CDR3 sequence is 19 residues long.

To note about this clone: In the same sample, other DNA sequences code for this CDR3. This sequence joins TRBV7-9 and TRBJ2-7; perhaps TRBD1 as D (6 bases). CDR1 is SEHNR and CDR2 is FQNEAQ in the germline V gene (reference sequence). V lost 4 bases, J lost 4 bases, and 8 bases lay in between. This CDR3 has 12 residues. Here the CDR3 reads CASSSDRYEQYF. As DNA, the CDR3 is TGTGCCAGCAGCTCCGACAGGTACGAGCAGTACTTC.